This entry concerns a single T cell receptor (beta chain). This sample stems from a study of blood T cell repertoires in COVID-19. Per the original methods: Reference gene primer amplification in the assay estimated nucleated cell counts. Produced via immunoSEQ multiplex PCR; TCRdb's table is partial and in-frame only. The V and J calls and clone size come from that table; D and trimming were worked out from the DNA. The sample lists 150,000 to 200,000 clones; 70% to 85% were seen once. The CDR3 length is 16 residues. Germline CDR1 LGHDT, CDR2 YNNKEL (reference sequence). V shed 0 bases and J 6 bases; nucleotides not matched to a gene: 5.

The sample taken for sequencing was PBMCs or T cells enriched from blood (not recorded which). The rearrangement links TRBV3-1 (or the pseudogene TRBV3-2) to TRBJ1-6, with 7 bases aligning to TRBD1. This receptor was taken from a woman in her forties or fifties who had recovered from COVID-19. CDR3 nucleotide sequence: TGTGCCAGCAGCCAAGATAACAGGGGCCCTAATTCACCCCTCCACTTT. It codes for CASSQDNRGPNSPLHF.